A selection of T cell receptor beta chains follows, all from one sample in a study of blood T cells in healthy people across ages. TCRdb analysed the 5' RACE reads with MiXCR anew, one entry per CDR3 protein. This sample has around 820,000 distinct CDR3 sequences, with around a quarter found just once. This same sample was also part of a study on T cells of mothers and their children.

Sequencing input: blood. Every receptor here comes from a boy between 5 and 17 years old in good health. CDR3s include the opening cysteine and the closing phenylalanine or tryptophan. A D gene is named only where the DNA matches it firmly. A clone size is listed for some rows: how often the clone was seen (once, few, many), or a class if it is expanded.

d_call	clone_size	v_call	j_call	cdr3_nt	cdr3_aa
NA	NA	TRBV20-1	TRBJ2-5	TGCAGTGCCTCGGGACCCTGGGAAGAGACCCAGTACTTC	CSASGPWEETQYF
NA	few	TRBV21-1	TRBJ2-1	TGTGCCAGCAGCACCTCGACAGGGAGTGAGCAGTTCTTC	CASSTSTGSEQFF
TRBD2	NA	TRBV7-2	TRBJ2-1	TGTGCCAGCAGCTTAGGACTAGCGGCAAACTACAATGAGCAGTTCTTC	CASSLGLAANYNEQFF
TRBD2	NA	TRBV29-1	TRBJ2-7	TGCAGCGTTGATGACGGGGGGGGCTACGAGCAGTACTTC	CSVDDGGGYEQYF
NA	NA	TRBV2	TRBJ2-3	TGTGCCAGCCTCGGATCAGATACGCAGTATTTT	CASLGSDTQYF
NA	NA	TRBV12-3/TRBV12-4	TRBJ1-2	TGTGCCAGCAGTTGGGCAGGCCGCCCCTATGGCTACACCTTC	CASSWAGRPYGYTF
TRBD2	few	TRBV11-2	TRBJ2-5	TGTGCCAGCAGCTTAGAATCGGGACTAGGGGAGACCCAGTACTTC	CASSLESGLGETQYF
NA	NA	TRBV2	TRBJ2-1	TGTGCCAGCAGAACTAGCCTTGGGGAGCAGTTCTTC	CASRTSLGEQFF
TRBD2	NA	TRBV14	TRBJ2-1	TGTGCCAGCAGCCGAACTAGCGGCCTAGAGCAGTTCTTC	CASSRTSGLEQFF
TRBD1	NA	TRBV7-8	TRBJ2-1	TGTGCCAGCAGTCACGGACAGGGCGGCAATGAGCAGTTCTTC	CASSHGQGGNEQFF
TRBD2	NA	TRBV5-1	TRBJ2-7	TGCGCCAGCAGCTTGGCCTCTAGCGGCTGCGAGCAGTACTTC	CASSLASSGCEQYF
NA	NA	TRBV18	TRBJ2-1	TGTGCCAGCTCCGTTTCCCCTGAGCAGTTCTTC	CASSVSPEQFF
NA	NA	TRBV6-2/TRBV6-3	TRBJ2-1	TGTGCCAGCAGTTATGCGACAGGTTACAATGAGCAGTTCTTC	CASSYATGYNEQFF
TRBD2	NA	TRBV3-1	TRBJ2-3	TGTGCCAGCAGCTCTCCCGGGACTAGCGTGGGAGATACGCAGTATTTT	CASSSPGTSVGDTQYF
NA	NA	TRBV27	TRBJ2-1	TGTGCCAGCAGTTTGGGGACTCCCTCTTACAATGAGCAGTTCTTC	CASSLGTPSYNEQFF
NA	many	TRBV20-1	TRBJ2-1	TGCAGTGCTAGAGCCGGGACACAGCAGTTCTTC	CSARAGTQQFF
TRBD2	few	TRBV5-1	TRBJ2-1	TGCGCCAGCAGCGGGTCTAGCGGGGGCTCCTACAATGAGCAGTTCTTC	CASSGSSGGSYNEQFF
TRBD1	NA	TRBV28	TRBJ1-6	TGTGCCAGCAGGCGCGGACAGGCCTCCTATAATTCACCCCTCCACTTT	CASRRGQASYNSPLHF
TRBD1	NA	TRBV27	TRBJ1-1	TGTGCCAGCCGTACAGGGGGTGGGACTGAAGCTTTCTTT	CASRTGGGTEAFF
TRBD2	few	TRBV5-6	TRBJ2-7	TGTGCCAGCAGCTTCGGACTAGCGGGGGTCTACGAGCAGTACTTC	CASSFGLAGVYEQYF